This TCR beta chain was obtained from a study of CD8 T cells in ankylosing spondylitis. Deletions cut 8 bases from V and 2 bases from J, with 18 bases between. The CDR3 sequence is 15 residues long. Germline V gives CDR1 MNHNS, CDR2 SASEGT. About this clonotype: Its antigen is unidentified.

Findings and limits, study-wide: Roughly eight highly homologous variants made up a TCR beta motif that seemed to typify ankylosing spondylitis blood. Disease-associated clones were CD8+ and fairly uncommon in peripheral blood. Disease-associated clones were reportedly significantly overrepresented in matched ankylosing spondylitis synovial fluid.

5'-RACE, quantitative and with molecular barcodes, yielded the TCR beta libraries. TCRdb fed the 5' RACE reads into MiXCR, producing one record per CDR3 protein. This sample yields roughly 150,000 distinct CDR3 sequences, of which 30% to 35% are seen a single time; 4.5% to 6% belongs to the top ten. The receptor was derived from a male donor with ankylosing spondylitis. The V gene is TRBV6-1, the J gene TRBJ2-5; maybe TRBD1 (6 bases). Sequencing was carried out using synovial fluid, either unsorted or a sorted T cell fraction (not recorded which). In DNA, the CDR3 is TGTGCCAGCCCGGCCGGACAGCGAACACAAGAGACCCAGTACTTC. It is translated as CASPAGQRTQETQYF.